This entry lists 11 T cell receptor beta chains sequenced from one sample in a study of blood T cell repertoires in COVID-19. This table comes from immunoSEQ multiplex PCR, and its TCRdb copy is limited to in-frame clones, with some not included. Of more than 110,000 clones listed, just over 85% were seen once; the top ten hold around 4.5%. Sequences were obtained from PBMCs or T cells enriched from blood (not recorded which). These receptors originate from a man between 45 and 60 years old who had recovered from COVID-19.

The chain employs TRBV4-2 and TRBJ2-5, with D possibly matching TRBD1 (6 bases). The CDR3 sequence is 16 residues long. Per the germline V gene, CDR1 is LGHNA and CDR2 is YNFKEQ. Trimming removed 4 bases at V and 5 bases at J, with 20 bases between. This CDR3 reads CASSPTTGRLEETQYF. CDR3 sequence (DNA): TGTGCCAGCAGCCCGACGACAGGACGGCTGGAGGAGACCCAGTACTTC.

The chain uses TRBV10-3 and TRBJ1-2; D might be TRBD1 (6 bases). V was clipped by 5 bases and J by 7 bases, with 17 bases between them. This CDR3 comprises 14 residues. Germline V gene sequence: CDR1 ENHRY, CDR2 SYGVKD. The CDR3 sequence: CAISRLEGEGGYTF. Written as DNA, the CDR3 is TGTGCCATCAGTAGGCTCGAGGGGGAGGGTGGCTACACCTTC.

CDR3 sequence (DNA): TGTGCCATCAGTGAAGCCGGTGCCGGCTACACCTTC. Translating it yields CAISEAGAGYTF. J is TRBJ1-2 and V is TRBV10-3; no reliable D call. Germline-derived CDR1 and CDR2 are ENHRY and SYGVKD. The V end lost 3 bases, the J end lost 8 bases, and 10 bases lay between the germline ends. The CDR3 contains 12 residues.

The rearrangement joins TRBV6-5 to TRBJ1-2; the match to TRBD1 covers 7 bases. The CDR3 runs 11 residues. Germline assignment: CDR1 MNHEY and CDR2 SVGAGI. V gave up 10 bases and J gave up 5 bases; unmatched junction bases: 4. The CDR3 sequence: CATSQGYGYTF. The CDR3 DNA sequence: TGTGCCACCTCACAGGGGTATGGCTACACCTTC.

The CDR3 is CASSLTASGRALETQYF. The CDR3 nucleotides are TGTGCCAGCAGCTTAACGGCTAGCGGGAGGGCCCTGGAGACCCAGTACTTC. The chain joins TRBV7-3 to TRBJ2-5, with TRBD2 identical over 12 bases. The J segment lost 5 bases and the V segment lost 0 bases, leaving 7 bases of the junction unmatched. Germline-derived CDR1 and CDR2 are SGHTA and FQGTGA. The CDR3 runs 17 residues.

This rearrangement joins TRBV19 to TRBJ2-2, with 7 bases lining up with TRBD1. Per the germline V gene, CDR1 is LNHDA and CDR2 is SQIVND (reference sequence). The CDR3 totals 15 residues. V lost 7 bases, J lost 4 bases, and 9 bases stayed unmatched. The CDR3 DNA sequence: TGTGCCAGTAATCGAGGGGGCGGCGGCACCGGGGAGCTGTTTTTT. Its translation is CASNRGGGGTGELFF.

V is TRBV12-3 or TRBV12-4 and J is TRBJ2-2, with D possibly TRBD2 on 6 matching bases. Between the trimmed V and J ends, which lost 2 bases and 7 bases, there was a span of 8 bases. The CDR3 is 13 residues long. The CDR3 DNA reads as TGTGCCAGCAGTTTACTGACTAGCGGGGAGCTGTTTTTT. It yields the protein CASSLLTSGELFF.

The chain has TRBV7-3 and TRBJ1-3; D is unresolved. CDR3 size: 13 residues. Germline assignment: CDR1 SGHTA and CDR2 FQGTGA. V was clipped by 2 bases and J by 8 bases, with 10 bases between them. The chain's CDR3 is CASSLSAGDTIYF. CDR3 nucleotide sequence: TGTGCCAGCAGCTTATCAGCGGGAGACACCATATATTTT.

The rearrangement links TRBV18 to TRBJ2-2; D gene unclear. Germline CDR1 KGHSH, CDR2 LQKENI. This CDR3 comprises 13 residues. Trimming cost V 2 bases and J 8 bases, with 9 bases left between them. This CDR3 is CASSPGFQGELFF. The CDR3 region has the DNA TGTGCCAGCTCACCAGGTTTCCAGGGGGAGCTGTTTTTT.

This clone was counted a single time. The rearrangement links TRBV5-1 to TRBJ2-5, with TRBD1 matching 11 bases. J lost 5 bases, V lost 6 bases, and 9 bases had no gene match. Germline CDR1 reads SGHRS; CDR2 reads YFSETQ. The CDR3 covers 15 residues. The CDR3 DNA is TGCGCCAGCACTAGGGACAGGGGGACGGAGGAGACCCAGTACTTC. Translation gives CASTRDRGTEETQYF. The full variable domain, in which reference TRBV5-1 and TRBJ2-5 provide the parts outside the CDR3, is KAGVTQTPRYLIKTRGQQVTLSCSPISGHRSVSWYQQTPGQGLQFLFEYFSETQRNKGNFPGRFSGRQFSNSRSEMNVSTLELGDSALYLCASTRDRGTEETQYFGPGTRLLVL.

The chain couples TRBV18 to TRBJ1-5, with D perhaps matching TRBD1 (6 bases). This CDR3 comprises 16 residues. The V gene lost 5 bases and the J gene lost 0 bases, with 14 bases spanning the gap. Germline V gene data show CDR1 as KGHSH and CDR2 as LQKENI. The CDR3, as DNA: TGTGCCAGCTCAGAACGCCAGGGGAATAGCAATCAGCCCCAGCATTTT. Translation gives CASSERQGNSNQPQHF. Supplemented by reference TRBV18 and TRBJ1-5, the full variable domain reads NAGVMQNPRHLVRRRGQEARLRCSPMKGHSHVYWYRQLPEEGLKFMVYLQKENIIDESGMPKERFSAEFPKEGPSILRIQQVVRGDSAAYFCASSERQGNSNQPQHFGDGTRLSIL.